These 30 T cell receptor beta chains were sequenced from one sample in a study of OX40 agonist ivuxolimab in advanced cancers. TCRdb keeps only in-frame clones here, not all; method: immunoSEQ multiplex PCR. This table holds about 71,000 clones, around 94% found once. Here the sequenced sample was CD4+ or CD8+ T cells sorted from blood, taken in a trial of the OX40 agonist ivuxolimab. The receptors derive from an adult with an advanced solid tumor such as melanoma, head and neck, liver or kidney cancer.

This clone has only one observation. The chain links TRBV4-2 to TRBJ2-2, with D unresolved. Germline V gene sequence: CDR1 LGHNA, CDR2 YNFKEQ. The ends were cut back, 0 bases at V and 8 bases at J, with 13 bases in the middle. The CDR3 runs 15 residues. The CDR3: CASSQDLSGGGELFF. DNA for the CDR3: TGTGCCAGCAGCCAAGATCTATCCGGCGGAGGGGAGCTGTTTTTT.

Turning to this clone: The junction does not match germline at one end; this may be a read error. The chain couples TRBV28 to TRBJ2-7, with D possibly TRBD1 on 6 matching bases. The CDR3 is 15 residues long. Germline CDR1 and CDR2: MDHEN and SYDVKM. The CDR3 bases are TGTGTCAGCACCCGACCCCGGGACACTTTCTACGAGCAGTACTTC. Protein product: CVSTRPRDTFYEQYF. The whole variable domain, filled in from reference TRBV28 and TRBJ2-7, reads DVKVTQSSRYLVKRTGEKVFLECVQDMDHENMFWYRQDPGLGLRLIYFSYDVKMKEKGDIPEGYSVSREKKERFSLILESASTNQTSMYLCVSTRPRDTFYEQYFGPGTRLTVT.

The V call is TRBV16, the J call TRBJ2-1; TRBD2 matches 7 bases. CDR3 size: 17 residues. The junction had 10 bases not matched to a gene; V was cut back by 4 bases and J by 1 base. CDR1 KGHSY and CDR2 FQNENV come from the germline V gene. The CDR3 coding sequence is TGTGCCAGCAGCCCCCGGGGGGAGTCCTATTCCTACAATGAGCAGTTCTTC. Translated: CASSPRGESYSYNEQFF. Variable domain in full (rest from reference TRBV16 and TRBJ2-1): GEEVAQTPKHLVRGEGQKAKLYCAPIKGHSYVFWYQQVLKNEFKFLISFQNENVFDETGMPKERFSAKCLPNSPCSLEIQATKLEDSAVYFCASSPRGESYSYNEQFFGPGTRLTVL.

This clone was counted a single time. The CDR3 loop reads CASSPRGGPVDNEQFF. The CDR3 region has the DNA TGTGCCAGCAGCCCACGGGGGGGACCTGTCGACAATGAGCAGTTCTTC. The V call is TRBV28, the J call TRBJ2-1; 8 nucleotides agree with TRBD2. This CDR3 comprises 16 residues. Germline V gene sequence: CDR1 MDHEN, CDR2 SYDVKM. The junction had 12 bases not matched to a gene; V was cut back by 6 bases and J by 5 bases.

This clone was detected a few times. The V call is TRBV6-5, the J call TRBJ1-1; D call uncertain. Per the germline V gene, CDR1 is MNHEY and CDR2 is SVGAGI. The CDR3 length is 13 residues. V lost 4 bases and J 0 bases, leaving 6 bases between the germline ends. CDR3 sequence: CASSSTLNTEAFF. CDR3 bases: TGTGCCAGCAGTTCCACTTTGAACACTGAAGCTTTCTTT.

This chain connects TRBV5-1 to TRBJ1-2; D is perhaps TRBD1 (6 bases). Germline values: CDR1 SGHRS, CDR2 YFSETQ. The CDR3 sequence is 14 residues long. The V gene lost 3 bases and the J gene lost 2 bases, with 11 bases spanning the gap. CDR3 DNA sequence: TGCGCCAGCAGCTGGGGGCCAGGGAACTATGGCTACACCTTC. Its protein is CASSWGPGNYGYTF.

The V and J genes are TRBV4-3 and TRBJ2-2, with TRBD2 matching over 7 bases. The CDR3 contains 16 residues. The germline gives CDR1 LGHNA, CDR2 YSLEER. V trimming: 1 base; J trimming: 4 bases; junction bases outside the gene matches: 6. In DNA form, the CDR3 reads TGCGCCAGCAGCCAAGTTTGGGAGGGCTCCACCGGGGAGCTGTTTTTT. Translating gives CASSQVWEGSTGELFF.

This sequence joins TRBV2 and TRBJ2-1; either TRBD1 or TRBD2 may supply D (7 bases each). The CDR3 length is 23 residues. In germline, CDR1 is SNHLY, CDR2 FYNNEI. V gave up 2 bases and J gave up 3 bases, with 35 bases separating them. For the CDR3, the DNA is TGTGCCAGCAGTGAATGGGCGATAGGGGGCCAGATACCCTTCGGGAGGTACTACAATGAGCAGTTCTTC. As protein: CASSEWAIGGQIPFGRYYNEQFF.

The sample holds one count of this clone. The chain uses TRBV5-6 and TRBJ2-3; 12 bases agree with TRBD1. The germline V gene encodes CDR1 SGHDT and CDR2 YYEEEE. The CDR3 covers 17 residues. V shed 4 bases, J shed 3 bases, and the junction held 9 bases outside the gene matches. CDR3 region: CASSQLPGQGATDTQYF. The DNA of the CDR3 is TGTGCCAGCAGCCAGCTCCCGGGACAGGGGGCAACAGATACGCAGTATTTT.

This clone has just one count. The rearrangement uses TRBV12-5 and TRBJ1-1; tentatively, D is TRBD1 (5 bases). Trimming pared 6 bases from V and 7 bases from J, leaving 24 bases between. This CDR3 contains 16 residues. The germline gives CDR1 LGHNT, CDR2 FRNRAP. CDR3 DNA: TGTGCTAGTGGCTTTTTCCTGGGGACGGAACTTGATGAAGCTTTCTTT. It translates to CASGFFLGTELDEAFF. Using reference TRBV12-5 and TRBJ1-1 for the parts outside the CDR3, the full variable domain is DARVTQTPRHKVTEMGQEVTMRCQPILGHNTVFWYRQTMMQGLELLAYFRNRAPLDDSGMPKDRFSAEMPDATLATLKIQPSEPRDSAVYFCASGFFLGTELDEAFFGQGTRLTVV.

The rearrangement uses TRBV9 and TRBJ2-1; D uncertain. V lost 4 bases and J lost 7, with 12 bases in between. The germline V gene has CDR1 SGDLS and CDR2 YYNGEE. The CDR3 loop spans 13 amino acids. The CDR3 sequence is CASSPIRRNEQFF. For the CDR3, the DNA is TGTGCCAGCAGCCCGATCAGAAGGAATGAGCAGTTCTTC.

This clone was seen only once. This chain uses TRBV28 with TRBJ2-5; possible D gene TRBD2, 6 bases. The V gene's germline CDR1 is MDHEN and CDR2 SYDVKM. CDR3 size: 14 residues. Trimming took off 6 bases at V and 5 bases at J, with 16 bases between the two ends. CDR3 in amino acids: CASSLGLERETQYF. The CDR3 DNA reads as TGTGCCAGCAGCCTGGGACTGGAACGGGAGACCCAGTACTTC.

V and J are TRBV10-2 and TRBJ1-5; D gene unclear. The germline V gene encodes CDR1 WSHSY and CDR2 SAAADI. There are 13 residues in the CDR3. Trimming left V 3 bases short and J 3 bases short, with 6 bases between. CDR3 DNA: TGCGCCAGCAGTGACCTTGACAATCAGCCCCAGCATTTT. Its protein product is CASSDLDNQPQHF.

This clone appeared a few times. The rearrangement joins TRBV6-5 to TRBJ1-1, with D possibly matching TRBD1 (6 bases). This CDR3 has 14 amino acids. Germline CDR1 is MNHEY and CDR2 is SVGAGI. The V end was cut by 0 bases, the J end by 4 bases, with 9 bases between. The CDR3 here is CASSYSMGATEAFF. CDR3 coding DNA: TGTGCCAGCAGTTACTCGATGGGGGCCACTGAAGCTTTCTTT.

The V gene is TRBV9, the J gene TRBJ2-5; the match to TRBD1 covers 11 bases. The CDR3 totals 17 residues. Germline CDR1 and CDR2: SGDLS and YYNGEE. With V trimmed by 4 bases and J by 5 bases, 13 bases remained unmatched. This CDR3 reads CASSPWTGGAPFETQYF. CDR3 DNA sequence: TGTGCCAGCAGCCCGTGGACAGGGGGCGCCCCTTTCGAGACCCAGTACTTC.

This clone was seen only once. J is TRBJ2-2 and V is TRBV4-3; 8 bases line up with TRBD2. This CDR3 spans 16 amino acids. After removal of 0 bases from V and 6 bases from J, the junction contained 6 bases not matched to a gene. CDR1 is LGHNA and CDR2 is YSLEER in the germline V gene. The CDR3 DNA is TGCGCCAGCAGCCAAGATGTCGCTAGCGGGTCCGGGGAGCTGTTTTTT. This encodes CASSQDVASGSGELFF.

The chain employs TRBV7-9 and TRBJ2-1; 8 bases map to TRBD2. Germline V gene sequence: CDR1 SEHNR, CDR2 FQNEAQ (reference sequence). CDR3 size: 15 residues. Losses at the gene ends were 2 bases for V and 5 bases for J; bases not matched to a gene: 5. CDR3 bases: TGTGCCAGCAGCTTACAACTAGCGGAAAACAATGAGCAGTTCTTC. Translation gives CASSLQLAENNEQFF.

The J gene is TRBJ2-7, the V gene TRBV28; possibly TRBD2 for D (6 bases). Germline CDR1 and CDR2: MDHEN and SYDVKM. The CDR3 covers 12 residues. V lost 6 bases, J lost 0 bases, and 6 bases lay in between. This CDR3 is CASRGGSYEQYF. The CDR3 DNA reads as TGTGCCAGCAGGGGGGGCTCCTACGAGCAGTACTTC.

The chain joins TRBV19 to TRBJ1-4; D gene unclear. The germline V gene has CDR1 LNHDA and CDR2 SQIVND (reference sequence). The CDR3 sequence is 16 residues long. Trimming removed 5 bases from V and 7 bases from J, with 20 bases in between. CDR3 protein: CASSRGGFGLSEKLFF. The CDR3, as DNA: TGTGCCAGTAGTCGCGGCGGCTTTGGGTTATCTGAAAAACTGTTTTTT. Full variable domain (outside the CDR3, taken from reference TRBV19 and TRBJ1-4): DGGITQSPKYLFRKEGQNVTLSCEQNLNHDAMYWYRQDPGQGLRLIYYSQIVNDFQKGDIAEGYSVSREKKESFPLTVTSAQKNPTAFYLCASSRGGFGLSEKLFFGSGTQLSVL.

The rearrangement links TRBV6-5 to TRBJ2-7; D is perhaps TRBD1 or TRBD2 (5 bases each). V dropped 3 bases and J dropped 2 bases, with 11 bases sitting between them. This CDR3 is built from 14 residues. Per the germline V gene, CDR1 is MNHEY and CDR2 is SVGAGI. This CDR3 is CASSYSGTTYEQYF. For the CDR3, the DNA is TGTGCCAGCAGTTATTCCGGGACCACCTACGAGCAGTACTTC.

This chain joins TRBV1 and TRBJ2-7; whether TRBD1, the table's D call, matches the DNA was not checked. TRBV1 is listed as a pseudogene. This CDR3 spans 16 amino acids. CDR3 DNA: TGCACCAGCAGGGATCTCAGGACAGGGAGGGCGGGCGAGCAGTACTTC. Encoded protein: CTSRDLRTGRAGEQYF.

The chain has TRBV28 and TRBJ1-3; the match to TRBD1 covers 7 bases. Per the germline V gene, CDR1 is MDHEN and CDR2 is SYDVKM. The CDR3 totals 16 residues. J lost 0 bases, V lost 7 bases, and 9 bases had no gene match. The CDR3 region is CASTLGGQYSGNTIYF. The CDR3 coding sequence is TGTGCCAGCACGCTAGGGGGACAGTACTCTGGAAACACCATATATTTT.

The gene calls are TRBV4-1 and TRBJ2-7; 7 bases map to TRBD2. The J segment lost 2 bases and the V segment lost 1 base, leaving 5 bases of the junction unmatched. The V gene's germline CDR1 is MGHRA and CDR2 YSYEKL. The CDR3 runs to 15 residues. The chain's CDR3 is CASSQAAGDPYEQYF. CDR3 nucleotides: TGCGCCAGCAGCCAAGCGGCGGGAGACCCCTACGAGCAGTACTTC.

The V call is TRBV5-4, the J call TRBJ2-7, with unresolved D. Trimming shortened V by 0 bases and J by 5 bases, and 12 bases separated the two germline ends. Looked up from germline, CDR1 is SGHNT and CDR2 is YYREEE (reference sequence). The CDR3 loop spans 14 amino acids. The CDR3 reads CASSLAGSRHEQYF. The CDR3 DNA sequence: TGTGCCAGCAGCTTGGCCGGATCCCGTCACGAGCAGTACTTC.

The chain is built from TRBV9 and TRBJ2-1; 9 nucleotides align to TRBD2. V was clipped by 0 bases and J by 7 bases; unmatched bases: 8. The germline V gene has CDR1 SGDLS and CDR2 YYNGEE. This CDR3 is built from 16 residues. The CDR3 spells CASSVEGSGSSNEQFF. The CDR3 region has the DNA TGTGCCAGCAGCGTAGAAGGTAGCGGGAGTAGTAATGAGCAGTTCTTC.

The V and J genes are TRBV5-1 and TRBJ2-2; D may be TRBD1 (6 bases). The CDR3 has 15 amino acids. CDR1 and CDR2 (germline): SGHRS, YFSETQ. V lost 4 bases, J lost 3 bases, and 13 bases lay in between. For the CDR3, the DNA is TGCGCCAGCAGCCTGAACAGGGATTACACCGGGGAGCTGTTTTTT. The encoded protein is CASSLNRDYTGELFF.

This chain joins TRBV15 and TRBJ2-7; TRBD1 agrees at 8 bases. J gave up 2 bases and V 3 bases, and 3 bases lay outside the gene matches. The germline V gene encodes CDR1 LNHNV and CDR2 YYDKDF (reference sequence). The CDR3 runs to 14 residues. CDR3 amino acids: CATSSGQGAYEQYF. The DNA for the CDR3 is TGTGCCACCAGCAGCGGACAGGGCGCCTACGAGCAGTACTTC.

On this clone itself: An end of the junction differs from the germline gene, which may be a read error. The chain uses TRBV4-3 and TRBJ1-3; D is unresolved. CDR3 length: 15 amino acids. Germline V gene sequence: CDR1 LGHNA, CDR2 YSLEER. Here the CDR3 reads CASSPVEASGNIIYF. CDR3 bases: TGCGCCAGCAGCCCCGTCGAAGCCTCTGGAAACATCATATATTTT.

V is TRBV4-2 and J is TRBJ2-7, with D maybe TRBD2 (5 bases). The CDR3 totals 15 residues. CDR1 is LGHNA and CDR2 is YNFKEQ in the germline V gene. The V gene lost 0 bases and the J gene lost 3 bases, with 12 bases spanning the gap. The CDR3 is CASSQEEETNYEQYF. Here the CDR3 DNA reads TGTGCCAGCAGCCAAGAGGAGGAAACTAACTACGAGCAGTACTTC.

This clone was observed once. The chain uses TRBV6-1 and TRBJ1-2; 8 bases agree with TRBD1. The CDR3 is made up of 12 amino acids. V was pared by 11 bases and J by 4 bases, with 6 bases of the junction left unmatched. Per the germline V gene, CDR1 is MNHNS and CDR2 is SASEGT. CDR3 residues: CAGGQGVYGYTF. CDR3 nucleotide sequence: TGTGCCGGTGGACAGGGAGTCTATGGCTACACCTTC.